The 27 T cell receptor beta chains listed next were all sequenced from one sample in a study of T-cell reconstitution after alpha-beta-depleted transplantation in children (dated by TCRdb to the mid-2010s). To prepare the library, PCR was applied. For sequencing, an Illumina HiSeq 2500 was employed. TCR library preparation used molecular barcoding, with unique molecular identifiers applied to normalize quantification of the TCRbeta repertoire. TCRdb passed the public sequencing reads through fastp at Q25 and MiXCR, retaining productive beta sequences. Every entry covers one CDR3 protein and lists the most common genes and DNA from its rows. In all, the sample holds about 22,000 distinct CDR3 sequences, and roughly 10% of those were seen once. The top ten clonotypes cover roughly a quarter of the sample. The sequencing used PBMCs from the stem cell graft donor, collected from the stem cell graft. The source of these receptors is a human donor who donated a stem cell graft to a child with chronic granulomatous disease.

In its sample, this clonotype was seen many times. CDR3 residues: CASSLESSGANEQFF. CDR3 nucleotides: TGTGCCAGCAGCTTAGAGTCTAGCGGGGCCAATGAGCAGTTCTTC. The chain combines TRBV11-2 with TRBJ2-1, with 9 bases aligning to TRBD2. V gave up 0 bases and J gave up 6 bases; unmatched junction bases: 3. Germline loops: CDR1 SGHAT, CDR2 FQNNGV. The CDR3 totals 15 residues.

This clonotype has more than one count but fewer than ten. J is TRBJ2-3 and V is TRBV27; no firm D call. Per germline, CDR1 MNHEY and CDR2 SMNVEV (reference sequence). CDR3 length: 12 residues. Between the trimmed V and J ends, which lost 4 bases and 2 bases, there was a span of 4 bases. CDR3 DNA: TGTGCCAGCAGTTATAACACAGATACGCAGTATTTT. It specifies CASSYNTDTQYF.

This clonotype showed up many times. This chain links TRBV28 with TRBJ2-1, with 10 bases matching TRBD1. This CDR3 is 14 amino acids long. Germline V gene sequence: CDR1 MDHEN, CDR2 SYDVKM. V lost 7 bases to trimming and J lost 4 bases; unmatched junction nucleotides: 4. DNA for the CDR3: TGTGCCAGCAAGGGACAGGGGAATTACAATGAGCAGTTCTTC. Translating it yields CASKGQGNYNEQFF.

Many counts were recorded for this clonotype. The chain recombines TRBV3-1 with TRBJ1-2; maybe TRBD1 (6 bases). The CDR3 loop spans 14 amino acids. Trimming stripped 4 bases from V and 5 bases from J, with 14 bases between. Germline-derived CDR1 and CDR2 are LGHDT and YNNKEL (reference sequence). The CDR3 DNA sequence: TGTGCCAGCAGCCTAGGGGGTCGCGGTTATGGCTACACCTTC. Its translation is CASSLGGRGYGYTF. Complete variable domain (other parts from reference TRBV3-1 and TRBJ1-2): DTAVSQTPKYLVTQMGNDKSIKCEQNLGHDTMYWYKQDSKKFLKIMFSYNNKELIINETVPNRFSPKSPDKAHLNLHINSLELGDSAVYFCASSLGGRGYGYTFGSGTRLTVV.

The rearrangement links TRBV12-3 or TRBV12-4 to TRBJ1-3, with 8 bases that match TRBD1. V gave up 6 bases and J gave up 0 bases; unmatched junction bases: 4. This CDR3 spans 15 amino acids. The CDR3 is CASRSGGHSGNTIYF. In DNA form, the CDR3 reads TGTGCCAGCAGATCAGGGGGCCACTCTGGAAACACCATATATTTT.

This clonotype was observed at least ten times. The CDR3 here is CASSLGGFEATEAFF. Here the CDR3 DNA reads TGCGCCAGCAGCTTGGGGGGGTTCGAGGCAACTGAAGCTTTCTTT. The chain carries TRBV5-1 and TRBJ1-1; D is perhaps TRBD1 (5 bases). This CDR3 spans 15 amino acids. The V gene's germline CDR1 is SGHRS and CDR2 YFSETQ. Trimming removed 0 bases at V and 5 bases at J, with 14 bases between.

CDR3 sequence: CASSQEPAGVSTDTQYF. The CDR3 DNA follows: TGTGCCAGCAGCCAAGAGCCAGCGGGGGTTAGCACAGATACGCAGTATTTT. This sequence joins TRBV3-1 and TRBJ2-3; 8 nucleotides line up with TRBD2. The V gene's germline CDR1 is LGHDT and CDR2 YNNKEL (reference sequence). The CDR3 has 17 residues. V gave up 0 bases and J gave up 0 bases; unmatched junction bases: 5.

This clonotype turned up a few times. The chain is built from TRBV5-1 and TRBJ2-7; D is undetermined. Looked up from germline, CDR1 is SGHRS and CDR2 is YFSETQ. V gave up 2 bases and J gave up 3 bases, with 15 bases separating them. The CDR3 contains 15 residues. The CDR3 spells CASSFGLGKIYEQYF. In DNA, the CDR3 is TGCGCCAGCAGCTTTGGGTTGGGAAAGATCTACGAGCAGTACTTC.

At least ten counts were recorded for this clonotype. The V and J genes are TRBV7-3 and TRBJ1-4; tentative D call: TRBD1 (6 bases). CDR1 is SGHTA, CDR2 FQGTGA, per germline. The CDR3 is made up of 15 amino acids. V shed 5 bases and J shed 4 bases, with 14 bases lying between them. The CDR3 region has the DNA TGTGCCAGCAGCCCAGGGACAACCGGTAATGAAAAACTGTTTTTT. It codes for CASSPGTTGNEKLFF.

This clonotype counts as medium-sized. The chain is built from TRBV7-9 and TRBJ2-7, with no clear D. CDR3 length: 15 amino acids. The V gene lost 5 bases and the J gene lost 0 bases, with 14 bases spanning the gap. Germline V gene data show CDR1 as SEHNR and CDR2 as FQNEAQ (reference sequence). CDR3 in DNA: TGTGCCAGCAGCCGAATGGCAGTGGTCTCCTACGAGCAGTACTTC. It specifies CASSRMAVVSYEQYF.

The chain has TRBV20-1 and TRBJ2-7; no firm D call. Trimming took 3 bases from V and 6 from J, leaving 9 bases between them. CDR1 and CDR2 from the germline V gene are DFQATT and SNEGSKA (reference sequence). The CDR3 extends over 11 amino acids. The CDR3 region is CSARAESEQYF. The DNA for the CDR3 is TGCAGTGCTAGGGCGGAGTCCGAGCAGTACTTC.

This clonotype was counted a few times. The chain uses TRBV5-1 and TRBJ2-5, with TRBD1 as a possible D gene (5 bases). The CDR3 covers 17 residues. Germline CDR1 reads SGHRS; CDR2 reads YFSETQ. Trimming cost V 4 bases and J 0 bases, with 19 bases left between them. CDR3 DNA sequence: TGCGCCAGCAGCCTCTTTCCAGGGCCTAGAGACCAAGAGACCCAGTACTTC. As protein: CASSLFPGPRDQETQYF.

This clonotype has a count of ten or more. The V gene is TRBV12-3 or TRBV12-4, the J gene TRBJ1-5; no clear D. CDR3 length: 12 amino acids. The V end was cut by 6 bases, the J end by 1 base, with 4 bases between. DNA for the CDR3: TGTGCCAGCAGCAACAGCAATCAGCCCCAGCATTTT. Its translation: CASSNSNQPQHF.

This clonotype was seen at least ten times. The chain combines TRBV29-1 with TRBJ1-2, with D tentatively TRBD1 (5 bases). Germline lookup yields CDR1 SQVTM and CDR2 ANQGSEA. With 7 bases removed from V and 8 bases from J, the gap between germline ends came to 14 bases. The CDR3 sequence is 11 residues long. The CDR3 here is CSAAFGGGYTF. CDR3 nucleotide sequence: TGCAGCGCTGCTTTTGGGGGGGGCTACACCTTC. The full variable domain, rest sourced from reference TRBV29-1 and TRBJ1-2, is SAVISQKPSRDICQRGTSLTIQCQVDSQVTMMFWYRQQPGQSLTLIATANQGSEATYESGFVIDKFPISRPNLTFSTLTVSNMSPEDSSIYLCSAAFGGGYTFGSGTRLTVV.

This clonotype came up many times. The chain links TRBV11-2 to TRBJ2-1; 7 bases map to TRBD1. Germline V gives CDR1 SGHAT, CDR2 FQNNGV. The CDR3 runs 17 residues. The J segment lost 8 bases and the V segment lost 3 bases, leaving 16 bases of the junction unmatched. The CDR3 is CASSFISRTGFIHEQFF. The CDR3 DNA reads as TGTGCCAGCAGCTTTATTTCTCGGACAGGTTTTATCCATGAGCAGTTCTTC.

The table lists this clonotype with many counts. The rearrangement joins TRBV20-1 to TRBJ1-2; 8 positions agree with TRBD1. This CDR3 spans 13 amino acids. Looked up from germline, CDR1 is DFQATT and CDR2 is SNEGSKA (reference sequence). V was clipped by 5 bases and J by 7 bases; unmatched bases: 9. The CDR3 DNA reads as TGCAGTGCTCAGACAGGGGATAGGGTTGGCTACACCTTC. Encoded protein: CSAQTGDRVGYTF.

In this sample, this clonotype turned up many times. The DNA of the CDR3 is TGCGCCAGCAGCTTCAGGGAGGACAATGAGCAGTTCTTC. The encoded protein is CASSFREDNEQFF. This sequence joins TRBV5-1 and TRBJ2-1; perhaps TRBD2 as D (6 bases). The CDR3 is 13 amino acids. The V end was cut by 2 bases, the J end by 5 bases, with 8 bases between. Germline CDR1 SGHRS, CDR2 YFSETQ.

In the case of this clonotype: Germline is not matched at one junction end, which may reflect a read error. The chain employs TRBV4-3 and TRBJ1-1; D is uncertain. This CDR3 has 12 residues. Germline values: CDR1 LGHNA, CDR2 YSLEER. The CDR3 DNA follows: TGCGCCAGCAGCCAGGACGGACGGCGGCTGGGCTTT. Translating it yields CASSQDGRRLGF.

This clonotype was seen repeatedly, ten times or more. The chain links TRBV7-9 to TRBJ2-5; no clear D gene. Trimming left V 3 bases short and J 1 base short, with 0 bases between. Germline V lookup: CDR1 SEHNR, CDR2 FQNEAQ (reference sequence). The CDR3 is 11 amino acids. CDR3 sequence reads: CASSFQETQYF. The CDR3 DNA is TGTGCCAGCAGCTTCCAAGAGACCCAGTACTTC.

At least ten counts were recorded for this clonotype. The chain's CDR3 is CSAGTGTGNEQYF. The CDR3 DNA is TGCAGCGCTGGGACTGGGACAGGGAACGAGCAGTACTTC. The chain joins TRBV29-1 to TRBJ2-7; 9 bases map to TRBD1. The CDR3 length is 13 residues. Germline lookup yields CDR1 SQVTM and CDR2 ANQGSEA. Trimming at V came to 7 bases and at J to 5 bases, leaving 9 bases not matched to a gene.

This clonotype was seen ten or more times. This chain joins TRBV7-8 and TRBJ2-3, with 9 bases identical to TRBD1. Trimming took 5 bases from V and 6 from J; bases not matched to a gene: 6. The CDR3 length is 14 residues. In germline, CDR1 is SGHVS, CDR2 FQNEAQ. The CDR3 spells CASSPGQGFDTQYF. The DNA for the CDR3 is TGTGCCAGCAGCCCGGGACAGGGTTTCGATACGCAGTATTTT. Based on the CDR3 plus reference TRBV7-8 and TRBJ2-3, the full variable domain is GAGVSQSPRYKVAKRGQDVALRCDPISGHVSLFWYQQALGQGPEFLTYFQNEAQLDKSGLPSDRFFAERPEGSVSTLKIQRTQQEDSAVYLCASSPGQGFDTQYFGPGTRLTVL.

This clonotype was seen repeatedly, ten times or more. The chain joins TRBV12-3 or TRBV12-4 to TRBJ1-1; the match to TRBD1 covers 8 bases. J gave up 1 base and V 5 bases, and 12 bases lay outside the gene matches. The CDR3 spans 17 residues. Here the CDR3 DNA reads TGTGCCAGCAGTCCCAGAGGACAGGGAGTAACGAACACTGAAGCTTTCTTT. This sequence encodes CASSPRGQGVTNTEAFF.

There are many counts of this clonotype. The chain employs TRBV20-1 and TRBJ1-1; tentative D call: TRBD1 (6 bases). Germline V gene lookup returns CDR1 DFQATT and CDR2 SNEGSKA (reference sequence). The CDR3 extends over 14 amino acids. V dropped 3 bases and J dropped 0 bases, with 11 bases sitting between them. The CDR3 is CSASNRVMNTEAFF. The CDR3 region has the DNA TGCAGTGCTAGCAACAGGGTGATGAACACTGAAGCTTTCTTT.

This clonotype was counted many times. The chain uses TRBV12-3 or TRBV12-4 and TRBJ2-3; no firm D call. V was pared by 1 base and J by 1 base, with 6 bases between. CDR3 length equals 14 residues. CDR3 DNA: TGTGCCAGCAGTTTAGACGGCGGCACAGATACGCAGTATTTT. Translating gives CASSLDGGTDTQYF.

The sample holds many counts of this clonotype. In DNA form, the CDR3 reads TGTGCCAGCAGCTTAGAAAGCGGCGGGGAGCTGTTTTTT. Protein product: CASSLESGGELFF. The chain employs TRBV7-9 and TRBJ2-2, with D perhaps matching TRBD2 (5 bases). Deletions cut 1 base from V and 7 bases from J, with 7 bases between. The CDR3 consists of 13 residues. Germline CDR1 reads SEHNR; CDR2 reads FQNEAQ (reference sequence).

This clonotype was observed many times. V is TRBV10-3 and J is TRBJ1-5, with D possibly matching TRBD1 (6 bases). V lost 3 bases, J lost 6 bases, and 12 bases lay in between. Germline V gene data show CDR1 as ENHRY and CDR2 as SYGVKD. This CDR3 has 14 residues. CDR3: CAISEGGVRQPQHF. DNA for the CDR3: TGTGCCATCAGTGAAGGGGGGGTTCGTCAGCCCCAGCATTTT.

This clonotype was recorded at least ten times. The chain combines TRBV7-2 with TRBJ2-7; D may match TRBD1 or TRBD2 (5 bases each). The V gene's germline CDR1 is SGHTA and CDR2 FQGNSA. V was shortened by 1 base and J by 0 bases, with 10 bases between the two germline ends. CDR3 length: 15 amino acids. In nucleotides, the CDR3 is TGTGCCAGCAGCTTAGGGTTCGGGACCTCCTACGAGCAGTACTTC. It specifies CASSLGFGTSYEQYF.